Presented here are 20 T cell receptor beta chains from one specimen sequenced in a study of blood T cell repertoires in COVID-19 (dated by TCRdb to 2018 to 2021). The library was prepared using the immunoSEQ multiplex PCR assay. Held by TCRdb, this immuneACCESS table contains in-frame sequences only and omits some clones. Under half of the omission traces to an unresolved V gene where checked; the cause of the rest is unknown. The table for this sample lists 250,000 to 350,000 clones; about nine tenths of them were counted only once. The ten largest clones add up to more than 6.5% of the sample. Sequencing was performed on peripheral blood. These receptors came from a woman in her twenties or thirties who had recovered from COVID-19.

This chain uses TRBV6-1 with TRBJ2-7, with TRBD1 matching 10 bases. The CDR3 extends over 18 amino acids. J lost 1 base, V lost 1 base, and 10 bases had no gene match. Germline values: CDR1 MNHNS, CDR2 SASEGT. For the CDR3, the DNA is TGTGCCAGCAGTGAAGGCTTTTGGACAGGGGGAAGTTCCTACGAGCAGTACTTC. Translating it yields CASSEGFWTGGSSYEQYF.

This chain connects TRBV28 to TRBJ2-1, with TRBD2 as a possible D gene (5 bases). This CDR3 comprises 12 residues. Trimming shortened V by 6 bases and J by 9 bases, and 12 bases separated the two germline ends. The V gene's germline CDR1 is MDHEN and CDR2 SYDVKM. CDR3: CASRREGREQFF. The DNA of the CDR3 is TGTGCCAGCAGACGTGAGGGCCGTGAGCAGTTCTTC.

V usage is TRBV6-5 and J usage is TRBJ1-1; tentative D call: TRBD1 (5 bases). The germline CDR1 and CDR2 sequences are MNHEY and SVGAGI. The CDR3 contains 14 residues. V was clipped by 5 bases and J by 4 bases, with 14 bases between them. The CDR3 here is CASSPQGRGTEAFF. The CDR3, as DNA: TGTGCCAGCAGTCCGCAGGGCCGCGGCACTGAAGCTTTCTTT.

The CDR3 sequence: CASSQSSGARETQYF. The CDR3 nucleotides read TGTGCCAGCAGCCAATCCAGCGGGGCCAGGGAGACCCAGTACTTC. V gene TRBV4-2 combines with J gene TRBJ2-5, with TRBD2 matching over 7 bases. Losses at the gene ends were 2 bases for V and 5 bases for J; bases not matched to a gene: 8. In germline, CDR1 is LGHNA, CDR2 YNFKEQ. The CDR3 consists of 15 residues.

This clone was seen just once. The CDR3 loop reads CASSSGQGDYGYTF. CDR3 bases: TGTGCCAGCAGCTCCGGACAGGGGGACTATGGCTACACCTTC. The rearrangement links TRBV7-9 to TRBJ1-2, with TRBD1 matching over 10 bases. V lost 4 bases to trimming and J lost 3 bases; unmatched junction nucleotides: 2. Germline loops: CDR1 SEHNR, CDR2 FQNEAQ (reference sequence). The CDR3 is 14 amino acids.

The chain couples TRBV23-1 to TRBJ2-3; D uncertain. TRBV23-1 is identified as an open reading frame with a role that is uncertain. The ends were cut back, 4 bases at V and 3 bases at J, with 26 bases in the middle. There are 19 residues in the CDR3. The CDR3 here is CASSPPFPYSGRYTDTQYF. CDR3 DNA sequence: TGCGCCAGCAGTCCCCCCTTCCCCTACAGTGGGCGTTATACAGATACGCAGTATTTT.

The rearrangement uses TRBV29-1 and TRBJ1-5, with 9 bases that match TRBD1. This CDR3 comprises 17 residues. The V gene's germline CDR1 is SQVTM and CDR2 ANQGSEA. Trimming cost V 3 bases and J 9 bases; bases outside gene matches: 18. CDR3 bases: TGCAGCGTTGACGTTAGTGGGGACAGGGAGGCTTTGGGGCCCCAGCATTTT. It translates to CSVDVSGDREALGPQHF.

Only one count was recorded for this clone. This rearrangement joins TRBV6-6 to TRBJ1-1; D is uncertain. The length of the CDR3 is 14 residues. Germline lookup yields CDR1 MNHNY and CDR2 SVGAGI (reference sequence). V shed 9 bases and J shed 3 bases, with 17 bases lying between them. The CDR3 spells CASSREAGDTEAFF. The CDR3, as DNA: TGTGCCAGTTCACGGGAGGCAGGAGACACTGAAGCTTTCTTT.

This chain connects TRBV3-1 (or the pseudogene TRBV3-2) to TRBJ2-1; no definite D call. Trimming stripped 4 bases from V and 0 bases from J, with 16 bases between. Germline CDR1 reads LGHDT; CDR2 reads YNNKEL (reference sequence). The CDR3 is made up of 17 amino acids. The CDR3 nucleotides are TGTGCCAGCAGCCCCTCAATTACTATGAGCTCCTACAATGAGCAGTTCTTC. It encodes CASSPSITMSSYNEQFF.

J is TRBJ1-1 and V is TRBV9; D is undetermined. V lost 0 bases and J lost 4, with 10 bases in between. Germline V gene lookup returns CDR1 SGDLS and CDR2 YYNGEE. The CDR3 totals 14 residues. The chain's CDR3 is CASSVASGGTEAFF. The CDR3 DNA sequence: TGTGCCAGCAGCGTAGCTTCGGGTGGCACTGAAGCTTTCTTT.

V usage is TRBV5-4 and J usage is TRBJ2-5; TRBD2 matches 11 bases. V trimming: 3 bases; J trimming: 2 bases; junction bases outside the gene matches: 6. CDR1 is SGHNT and CDR2 is YYREEE in the germline V gene (reference sequence). The CDR3 has 16 amino acids. In DNA, the CDR3 is TGTGCCAGCAGCTCCGGGGCTAGCGGGGGGCAAGAGACCCAGTACTTC. The encoded protein is CASSSGASGGQETQYF.

The chain recombines TRBV5-1 with TRBJ2-3; the D gene is possibly TRBD2 (5 bases). Looked up from germline, CDR1 is SGHRS and CDR2 is YFSETQ. This CDR3 is 12 amino acids long. The V end lost 4 bases, the J end lost 6 bases, and 9 bases lay between the germline ends. CDR3 loop: CASSGEGDTQYF. CDR3 DNA sequence: TGCGCCAGCAGCGGCGAGGGTGATACGCAGTATTTT.

The rearrangement uses TRBV11-3 and TRBJ2-3; D is unresolved. The length of the CDR3 is 13 residues. V lost 1 base and J 5 bases, leaving 7 bases between the germline ends. Germline V gene lookup returns CDR1 SGHNT and CDR2 YENEEA. The CDR3, as DNA: TGTGCCAGCAGCTTAGGACTCAAAGATACGCAGTATTTT. Protein product: CASSLGLKDTQYF.

The chain couples TRBV6-5 to TRBJ1-2, with a tentative D call TRBD1 (5 bases). Germline assignment: CDR1 MNHEY and CDR2 SVGAGI. Trimming took 6 bases from V and 7 from J, leaving 15 bases between them. The CDR3 is 13 amino acids. The CDR3 sequence is CASSLLGGAGYTF. The CDR3 nucleotides are TGTGCCAGCAGCCTACTGGGGGGAGCTGGCTACACCTTC.

The V call is TRBV7-9, the J call TRBJ2-1, with TRBD2 matching over 13 bases. Trimming took 3 bases from V and 7 from J; bases not matched to a gene: 3. CDR1 and CDR2 from the germline V gene are SEHNR and FQNEAQ (reference sequence). This CDR3 spans 15 amino acids. The DNA of the CDR3 is TGTGCCAGCAGCTTTACTAGCGGGGGGGCGAATGAGCAGTTCTTC. It specifies CASSFTSGGANEQFF.

The chain couples TRBV4-1 to TRBJ1-4; no reliable D call. Trimming cost V 1 base and J 0 bases, with 12 bases left between them. The CDR3 sequence is 17 residues long. Germline V CDR1 and CDR2: MGHRA, YSYEKL. In DNA, the CDR3 is TGCGCCAGCAGCCAAGCCCATCCCCGGGCAACTAATGAAAAACTGTTTTTT. Translation gives CASSQAHPRATNEKLFF.

This clone has a single count. The J gene is TRBJ1-6, the V gene TRBV4-1; the D gene is possibly TRBD1 (5 bases). The CDR3 is 16 residues long. Germline CDR1 and CDR2: MGHRA and YSYEKL. V was pared by 0 bases and J by 6 bases, with 12 bases between. This chain's CDR3 is CASSQDGRGGNSPLHF. In DNA form, the CDR3 reads TGCGCCAGCAGCCAAGATGGGAGGGGTGGTAATTCACCCCTCCACTTT.

The chain couples TRBV7-2 to TRBJ2-7; 7 bases are shared with TRBD1. This CDR3 comprises 15 residues. Germline CDR1 is SGHTA and CDR2 is FQGNSA. V shed 2 bases and J 4 bases; nucleotides not matched to a gene: 8. CDR3 region: CASSLYGRGIYEQYF. CDR3 DNA sequence: TGTGCCAGCAGCTTATATGGCAGGGGGATTTACGAGCAGTACTTC. The variable domain in full, completed from reference TRBV7-2 and TRBJ2-7, reads GAGVSQSPSNKVTEKGKDVELRCDPISGHTALYWYRQSLGQGLEFLIYFQGNSAPDKSGLPSDRFSAERTGGSVSTLTIQRTQQEDSAVYLCASSLYGRGIYEQYFGPGTRLTVT.

DNA for the CDR3: TGTGCCAGCATCAAGACAGGGTTGGATGAGCAGTTCTTC. Its translation is CASIKTGLDEQFF. The chain carries TRBV11-2 and TRBJ2-1, with 7 bases matching TRBD1. Germline CDR1 and CDR2: SGHAT and FQNNGV. The CDR3 is made up of 13 amino acids. Trimming removed 7 bases from V and 8 bases from J; junction bases left unmatched: 8. Together with reference TRBV11-2 and TRBJ2-1, the CDR3 gives the full variable domain: EAGVAQSPRYKIIEKRQSVAFWCNPISGHATLYWYQQILGQGPKLLIQFQNNGVVDDSQLPKDRFSAERLKGVDSTLKIQPAKLEDSAVYLCASIKTGLDEQFFGPGTRLTVL.

This clone turned up a few times. The rearrangement joins TRBV14 to TRBJ2-3; 12 bases match TRBD2. The CDR3 has 16 amino acids. V shed 4 bases and J 2 bases; nucleotides not matched to a gene: 4. Germline V CDR1 and CDR2: SGHDN, FVKESK. In DNA form, the CDR3 reads TGTGCCAGCAGCCCCACTAGCGGGGGGTACACAGATACGCAGTATTTT. Amino acids: CASSPTSGGYTDTQYF.